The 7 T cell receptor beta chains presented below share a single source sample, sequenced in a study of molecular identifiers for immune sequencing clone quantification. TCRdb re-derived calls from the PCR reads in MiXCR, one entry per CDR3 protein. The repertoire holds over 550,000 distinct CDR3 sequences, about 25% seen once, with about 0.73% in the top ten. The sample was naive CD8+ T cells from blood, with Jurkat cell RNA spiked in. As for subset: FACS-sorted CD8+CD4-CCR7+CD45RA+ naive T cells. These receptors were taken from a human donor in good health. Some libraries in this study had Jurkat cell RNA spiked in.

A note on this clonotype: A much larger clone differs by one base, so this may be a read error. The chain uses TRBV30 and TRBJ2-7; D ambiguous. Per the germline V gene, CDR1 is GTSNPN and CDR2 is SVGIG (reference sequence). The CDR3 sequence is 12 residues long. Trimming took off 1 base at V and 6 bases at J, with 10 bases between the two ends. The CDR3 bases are TGTGCCTGGAGTGAAGTGAACTGCGAGCAGTACTTC. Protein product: CAWSEVNCEQYF.

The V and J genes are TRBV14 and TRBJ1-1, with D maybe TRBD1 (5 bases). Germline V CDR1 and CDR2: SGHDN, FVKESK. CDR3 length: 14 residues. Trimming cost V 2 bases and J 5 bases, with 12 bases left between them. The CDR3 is CASSQLGTCTEAFF. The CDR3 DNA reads TGTGCCAGCAGCCAACTAGGGACTTGTACTGAAGCTTTCTTT. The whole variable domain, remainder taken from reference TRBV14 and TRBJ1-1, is EAGVTQFPSHSVIEKGQTVTLRCDPISGHDNLYWYRRVMGKEIKFLLHFVKESKQDESGMPNNRFLAERTGGTYSTLKVQPAELEDSGVYFCASSQLGTCTEAFFGQGTRLTVV.

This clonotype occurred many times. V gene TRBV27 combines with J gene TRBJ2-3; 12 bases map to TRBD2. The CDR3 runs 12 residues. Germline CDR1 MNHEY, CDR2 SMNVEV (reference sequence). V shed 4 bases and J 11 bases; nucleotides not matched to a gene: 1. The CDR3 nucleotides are TGTGCCAGCAGTTCGGGACTAGCGGGGCAGTATTTT. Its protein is CASSSGLAGQYF.

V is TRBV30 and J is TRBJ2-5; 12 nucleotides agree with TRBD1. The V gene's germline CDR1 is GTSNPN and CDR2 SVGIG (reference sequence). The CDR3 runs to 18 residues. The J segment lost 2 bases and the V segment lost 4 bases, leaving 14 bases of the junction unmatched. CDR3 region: CAWMEGQGAMGIQETQYF. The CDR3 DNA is TGTGCCTGGATGGAGGGACAGGGGGCGATGGGAATACAAGAGACCCAGTACTTC.

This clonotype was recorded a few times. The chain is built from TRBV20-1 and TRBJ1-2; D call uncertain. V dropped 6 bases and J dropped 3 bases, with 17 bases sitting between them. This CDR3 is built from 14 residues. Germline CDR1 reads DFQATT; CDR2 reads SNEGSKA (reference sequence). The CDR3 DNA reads TGCAGTGCCCCAAGTTTTACGGCTTACTATGGCTACACCTTC. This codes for CSAPSFTAYYGYTF.

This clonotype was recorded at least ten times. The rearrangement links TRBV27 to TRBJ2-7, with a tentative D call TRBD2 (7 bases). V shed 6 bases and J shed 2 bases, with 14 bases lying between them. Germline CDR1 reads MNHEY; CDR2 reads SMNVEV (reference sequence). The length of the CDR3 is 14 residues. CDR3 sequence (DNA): TGTGCCAGCAGGCCCGAGGGGGGGACCTACGAGCAGTACTTC. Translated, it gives CASRPEGGTYEQYF.

The CDR3 DNA sequence: TGTGCCAGCAGTTACGCACTCACATGCGAGCAGTACTTC. It translates to CASSYALTCEQYF. The chain recombines TRBV12-3 or TRBV12-4 with TRBJ2-7; no definite D call. V lost 4 bases and J lost 6, with 13 bases in between. The CDR3 spans 13 residues.